Below, one T cell receptor (beta chain) is given with its context. The sample belongs to a study of blood T cell repertoires in COVID-19. The repertoire was sequenced with immunoSEQ multiplex PCR; TCRdb's copy has only in-frame clones and lacks some. This sample has around 9,900 clones, with about 80% found just once. CDR3 length: 17 amino acids. The V end was cut by 0 bases, the J end by 0 bases, with 9 bases between. The germline V gene has CDR1 MGHRA and CDR2 YSYEKL. The sequence derives from a human donor in a cohort sampled during active COVID-19. The V call is TRBV4-1, the J call TRBJ2-6; D ambiguous. The source material was peripheral blood. CDR3 loop: CASSQDRRSSGANVLTF. For the CDR3, the DNA is TGCGCCAGCAGCCAAGATCGTAGGAGCTCTGGGGCCAACGTCCTGACTTTC.